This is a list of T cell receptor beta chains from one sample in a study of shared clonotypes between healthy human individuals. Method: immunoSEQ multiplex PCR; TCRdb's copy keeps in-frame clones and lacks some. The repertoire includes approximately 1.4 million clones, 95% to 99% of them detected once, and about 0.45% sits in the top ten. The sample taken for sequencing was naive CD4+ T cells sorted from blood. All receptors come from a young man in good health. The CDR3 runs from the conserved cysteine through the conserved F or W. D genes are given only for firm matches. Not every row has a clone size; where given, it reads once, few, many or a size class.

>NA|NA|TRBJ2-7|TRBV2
TGTGCCAGCAGGAGCACTTATTACGAGCAGTACTTC
CASRSTYYEQYF
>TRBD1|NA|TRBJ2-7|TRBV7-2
TGTGCCAGCAGCTTAAGGACAGGGGGTAACTACGAGCAGTACTTC
CASSLRTGGNYEQYF
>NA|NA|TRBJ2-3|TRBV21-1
TGTGCCAGCAACGCGCGGTCGCGGGATATCACAGATACGCAGTATTTT
CASNARSRDITDTQYF
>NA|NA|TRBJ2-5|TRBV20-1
TGCAGTGCTATCGGTGGGACCCAGTACTTC
CSAIGGTQYF
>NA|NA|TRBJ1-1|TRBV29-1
TGCAGCGTTGATCTGGGGTTGAACACTGAAGCTTTCTTT
CSVDLGLNTEAFF
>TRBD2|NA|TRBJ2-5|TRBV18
TGTGCCAGCTCACCACCGATAGCGGGGGGGTACCAAGAGACCCAGTACTTC
CASSPPIAGGYQETQYF
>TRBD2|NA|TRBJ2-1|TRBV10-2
TGCGCCAGCAGTGAAAGGAGACTAGCGGGAGGATTGATAAATGAGCAGTTCTTC
CASSERRLAGGLINEQFF
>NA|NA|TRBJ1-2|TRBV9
TGTGCCAGCAGCCCGCGGACACCTCAAGCTAACTATGGCTACACCTTC
CASSPRTPQANYGYTF
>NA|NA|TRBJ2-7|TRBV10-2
TGCGCCAGCAAGGACGGACCCTACGAGCAGTACTTC
CASKDGPYEQYF
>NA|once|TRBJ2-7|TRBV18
TGTGCCAGCTCACCCCTACCTCCGACAGAAAAGTACGAGCAGTACTTC
CASSPLPPTEKYEQYF
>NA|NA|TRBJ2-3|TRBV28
TGTGCCAGCAGGTACGGCGGATACACTAGCACAGATACGCAGTATTTT
CASRYGGYTSTDTQYF
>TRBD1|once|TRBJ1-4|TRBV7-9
TGTGCCAGCAGACAGAGGGACAGGGGGGCTGAAAAACTGTTTTTT
CASRQRDRGAEKLFF
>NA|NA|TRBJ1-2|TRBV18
TGTGCCAGCTCACCCGCCGTGGCCGGGACCTTGGGGGGCTACACCTTC
CASSPAVAGTLGGYTF
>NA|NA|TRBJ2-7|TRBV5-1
TGCGCCAGCAGCTTGGTACAGGGTGCTAACGAGCAGTACTTC
CASSLVQGANEQYF
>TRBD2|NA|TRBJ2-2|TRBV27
TGTGCCAGCAGTTTATCTTTATGGACTAGCCCCGGGGAGCTGTTTTTT
CASSLSLWTSPGELFF
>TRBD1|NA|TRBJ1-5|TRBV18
TGTGCCAGCTCACCCACAGGGGCGACAGGTCAGCCCCAGCATTTT
CASSPTGATGQPQHF
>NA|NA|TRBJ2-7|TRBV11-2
TGTGCCAGCAGCTTATGGGCAGGGGAGGCCGAGCAGTACTTC
CASSLWAGEAEQYF
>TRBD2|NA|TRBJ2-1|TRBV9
TGTGCCAGCATTGGAGCGGGAGGTGACAATGAGCAGTTCTTC
CASIGAGGDNEQFF
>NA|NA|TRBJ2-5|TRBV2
TGTGCCAGCAGTGATAGCAGGGTCCGAGAGACCCAGTACTTC
CASSDSRVRETQYF
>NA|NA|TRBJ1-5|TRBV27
TGTGCCAGCAGTTTTAGAGGCAATCAGCCCCAGCATTTT
CASSFRGNQPQHF
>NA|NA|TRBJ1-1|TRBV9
TGTGCCAGCAGCCTTAGAGGGACCGACCCAGAAGCTTTCTTT
CASSLRGTDPEAFF
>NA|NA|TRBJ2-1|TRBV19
TGTGCCAGTAGTTCCGGGACAAATTTCGATGAGCAGTTCTTC
CASSSGTNFDEQFF
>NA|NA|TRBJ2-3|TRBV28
TGTGCCAGCAGCCCCACTTGGACAGGCACAGATACGCAGTATTTT
CASSPTWTGTDTQYF
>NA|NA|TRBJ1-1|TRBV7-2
TGTGCCAGCAGCTTAGAGATGAACACTGAAGCTTTCTTT
CASSLEMNTEAFF
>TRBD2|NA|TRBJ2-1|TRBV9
TGTGCCAGCAGCGAATCTAGCGGCCTCTACAATGAGCAGTTCTTC
CASSESSGLYNEQFF
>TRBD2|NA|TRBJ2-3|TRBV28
TGTGCCACCTGTCGACTAGCGGACAGCACAGATACGCAGTATTTT
CATCRLADSTDTQYF
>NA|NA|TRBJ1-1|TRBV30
TGTGCCTGGAGTTTAGGGTTCACTGAAGCTTTCTTT
CAWSLGFTEAFF
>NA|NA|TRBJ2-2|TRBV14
TGTGCCAGCAGACCCAGGGGTTACAACACCGGGGAGCTGTTTTTT
CASRPRGYNTGELFF
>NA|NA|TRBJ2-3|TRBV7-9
TGTGCCAGCAGCACCCAGGGACAGTTCGGGGGAGATACGCAGTATTTT
CASSTQGQFGGDTQYF
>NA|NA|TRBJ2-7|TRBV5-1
TGCGCCAGCAGCCCGCAGACAGGCAACGCCTACGAGCAGTACTTC
CASSPQTGNAYEQYF
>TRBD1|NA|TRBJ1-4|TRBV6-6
TGTGCCAGCAGTGACTACAGGGGCGTTCGTGAAAAACTGTTTTTT
CASSDYRGVREKLFF
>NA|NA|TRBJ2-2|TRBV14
TGTGCCAGCAGCCTTGGACAAGTGAACACCGGGGAGCTGTTTTTT
CASSLGQVNTGELFF
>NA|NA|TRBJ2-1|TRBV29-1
TGCAGCGTTGGTAGGGTCCCCTACAATGAGCAGTTCTTC
CSVGRVPYNEQFF
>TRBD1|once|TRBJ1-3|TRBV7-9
TGTGCCAGCAGCGCAACGACAGGGGTTGGAAACACCATATATTTT
CASSATTGVGNTIYF
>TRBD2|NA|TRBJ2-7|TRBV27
TGTGCCAGCAAACCGGGACTAGTTCCGACAAACACCTACGAGCAGTACTTC
CASKPGLVPTNTYEQYF
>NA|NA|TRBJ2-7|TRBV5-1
TGCGCCAGCAGCTTGCGTACTGCAATGAACGAGCAGTACTTC
CASSLRTAMNEQYF
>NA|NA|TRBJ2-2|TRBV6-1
TGTGCCAGCAAGGGAACAGGGCCTGTCACCGGGGAGCTGTTTTTT
CASKGTGPVTGELFF
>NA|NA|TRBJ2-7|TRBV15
TGTGCCACCAGCGCGATGGTGGGAGGTAACCACGAGCAGTACTTC
CATSAMVGGNHEQYF
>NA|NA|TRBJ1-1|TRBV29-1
TGCAGCGCCCGTTTGGGGACTGAAGCTTTCTTT
CSARLGTEAFF
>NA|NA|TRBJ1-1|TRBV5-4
TGTGCCAGCAGCTTGGGGGGTAACATGAACACTGAAGCTTTCTTT
CASSLGGNMNTEAFF
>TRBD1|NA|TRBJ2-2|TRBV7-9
TGTGCCAGCAGCTTCTCGGACAGGGGGCGGGCCGGGGAGCTGTTTTTT
CASSFSDRGRAGELFF